The subject of this entry is one T cell receptor beta chain. As yet, its antigen is unknown. The data derive from a study of liver allograft versus peripheral blood T cells. As for the study in general: The authors compared T cell receptor repertoires in transplanted livers with recipients' peripheral blood repertoires. Overall study results and limits: Reportedly, liver allograft T cell receptor repertoires differed from peripheral blood ones.

The CDR3 has 14 residues. The V gene's germline CDR1 is LGHDT and CDR2 YNNKEL (reference sequence). V shed 0 bases and J shed 5 bases, with 10 bases lying between them. TCRdb ran MiXCR on the reads and lists one entry per CDR3 protein. The table includes about 6,000 distinct CDR3 sequences, more than 15% detected once. This chain uses TRBV3-1 with TRBJ1-2; D perhaps matches TRBD1 (5 bases). This receptor was identified in a human patient who had a liver transplant. A share of the T cells may be of graft donor origin. The CDR3 DNA sequence: TGTGCCAGCAGCCAAGATCGGGGGGATTATGGCTACACCTTC. Its translation: CASSQDRGDYGYTF.